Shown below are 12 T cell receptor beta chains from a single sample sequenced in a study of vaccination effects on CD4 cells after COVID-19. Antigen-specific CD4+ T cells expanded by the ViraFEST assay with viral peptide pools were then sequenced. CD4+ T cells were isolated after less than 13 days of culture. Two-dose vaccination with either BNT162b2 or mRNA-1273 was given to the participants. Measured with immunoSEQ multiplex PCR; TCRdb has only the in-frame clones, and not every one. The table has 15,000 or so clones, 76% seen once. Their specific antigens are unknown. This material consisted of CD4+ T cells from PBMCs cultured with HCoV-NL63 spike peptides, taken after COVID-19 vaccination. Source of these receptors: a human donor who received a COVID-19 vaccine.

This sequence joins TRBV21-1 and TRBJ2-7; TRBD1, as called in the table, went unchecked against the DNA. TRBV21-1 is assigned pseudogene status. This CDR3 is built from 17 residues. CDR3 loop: CASSKCPTAGVSYEQYF. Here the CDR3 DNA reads TGTGCCAGCAGCAAATGTCCCACCGCAGGGGTCTCCTACGAGCAGTACTTC.

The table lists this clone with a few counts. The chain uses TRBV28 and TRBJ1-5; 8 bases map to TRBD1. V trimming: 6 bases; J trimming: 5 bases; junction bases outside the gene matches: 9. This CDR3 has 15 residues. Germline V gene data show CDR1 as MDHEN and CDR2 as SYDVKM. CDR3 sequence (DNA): TGTGCCAGCAGCTCCCAGGGCAGGGGGCATCAGCCCCAGCATTTT. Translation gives CASSSQGRGHQPQHF.

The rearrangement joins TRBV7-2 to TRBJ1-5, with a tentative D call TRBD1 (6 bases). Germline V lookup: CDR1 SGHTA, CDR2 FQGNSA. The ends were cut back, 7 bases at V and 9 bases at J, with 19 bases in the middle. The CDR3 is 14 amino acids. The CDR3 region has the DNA TGTGCCAGCACCTACAGGGACCGTGTGTCGCCCCAGCATTTT. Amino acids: CASTYRDRVSPQHF. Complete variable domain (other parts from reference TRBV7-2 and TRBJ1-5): GAGVSQSPSNKVTEKGKDVELRCDPISGHTALYWYRQSLGQGLEFLIYFQGNSAPDKSGLPSDRFSAERTGGSVSTLTIQRTQQEDSAVYLCASTYRDRVSPQHFGDGTRLSIL.

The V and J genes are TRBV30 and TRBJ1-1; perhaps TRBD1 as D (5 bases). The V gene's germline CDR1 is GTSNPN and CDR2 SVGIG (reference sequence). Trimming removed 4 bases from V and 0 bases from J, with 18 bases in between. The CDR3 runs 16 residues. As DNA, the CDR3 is TGTGCCTGGAATTCGATAGGGGTTTTCATGAACACTGAAGCTTTCTTT. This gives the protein CAWNSIGVFMNTEAFF.

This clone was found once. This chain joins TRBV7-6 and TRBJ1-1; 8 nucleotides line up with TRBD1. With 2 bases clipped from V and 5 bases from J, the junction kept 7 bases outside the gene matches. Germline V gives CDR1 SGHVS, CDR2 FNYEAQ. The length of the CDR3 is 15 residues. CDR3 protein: CASSLQGARGTEAFF. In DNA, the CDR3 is TGTGCCAGCAGCTTACAGGGGGCGAGAGGGACTGAAGCTTTCTTT.

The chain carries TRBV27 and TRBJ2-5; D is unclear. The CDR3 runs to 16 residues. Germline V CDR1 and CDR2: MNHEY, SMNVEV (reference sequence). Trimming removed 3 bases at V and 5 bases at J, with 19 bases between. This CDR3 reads CASSFYRRREEETQYF. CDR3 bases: TGTGCCAGCAGTTTCTATCGACGTAGAGAGGAGGAGACCCAGTACTTC.

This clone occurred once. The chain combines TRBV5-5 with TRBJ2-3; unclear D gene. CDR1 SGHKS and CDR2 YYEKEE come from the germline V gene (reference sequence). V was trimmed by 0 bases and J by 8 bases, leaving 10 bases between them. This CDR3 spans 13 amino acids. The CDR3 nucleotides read TGTGCCAGCAGCTTGGGGGCGCAGACTACGCAGTATTTT. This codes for CASSLGAQTTQYF.

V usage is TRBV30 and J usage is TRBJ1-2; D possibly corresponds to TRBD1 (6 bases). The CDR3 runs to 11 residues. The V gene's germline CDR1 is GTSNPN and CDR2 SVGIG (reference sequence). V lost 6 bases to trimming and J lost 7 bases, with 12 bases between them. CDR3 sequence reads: CACATGIGYTF. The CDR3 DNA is TGTGCCTGTGCGACAGGTATTGGCTACACCTTC.

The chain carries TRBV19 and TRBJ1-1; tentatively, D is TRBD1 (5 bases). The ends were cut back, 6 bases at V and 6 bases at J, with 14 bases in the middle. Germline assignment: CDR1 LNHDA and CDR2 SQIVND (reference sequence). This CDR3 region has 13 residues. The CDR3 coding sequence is TGTGCCAGTAGGCCACCAGGGAGGGCTGAAGCTTTCTTT. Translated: CASRPPGRAEAFF.

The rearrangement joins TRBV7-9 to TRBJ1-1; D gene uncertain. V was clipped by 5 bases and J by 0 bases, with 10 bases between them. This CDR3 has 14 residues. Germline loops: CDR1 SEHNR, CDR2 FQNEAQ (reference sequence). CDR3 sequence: CASSQRALNTEAFF. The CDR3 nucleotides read TGTGCCAGCAGCCAAAGGGCCCTGAACACTGAAGCTTTCTTT.

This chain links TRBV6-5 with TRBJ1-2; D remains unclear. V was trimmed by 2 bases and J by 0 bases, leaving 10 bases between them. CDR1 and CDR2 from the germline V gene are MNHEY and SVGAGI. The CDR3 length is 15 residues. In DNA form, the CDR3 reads TGTGCCAGCAGTTACCGACGGACGGCTAACTATGGCTACACCTTC. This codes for CASSYRRTANYGYTF.

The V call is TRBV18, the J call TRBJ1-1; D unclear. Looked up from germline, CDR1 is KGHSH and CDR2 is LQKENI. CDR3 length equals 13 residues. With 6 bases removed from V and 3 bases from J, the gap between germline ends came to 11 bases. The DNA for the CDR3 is TGTGCCAGCTCGCTGAGGAGGGACACTGAAGCTTTCTTT. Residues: CASSLRRDTEAFF.